This entry concerns a single TCR beta chain. Its specificity is unknown. 60 Vbeta and 13 Jbeta primers were used in PCR. Per the original data handling: Unique TCR beta chains numbered around 80 million in a later analysis, with around 10 million shared. The protocol was immunoSEQ multiplex PCR, while the TCRdb copy is restricted to in-frame clones and leaves out a portion. V, J and clone size are taken as reported in that table, and D and trimming were inferred from the DNA itself. The top ten clones hold around 1.3% of a sample with about 98,000 clones, roughly 76% of them seen once. The sample comes from a study of cytomegalovirus exposure and HLA in healthy donors. Study-wide background: Drawn from HLA-typed donors, tens of millions of unique TCRs were held in an early data release. Study findings and constraints: A later analysis linked a missense variant in DCLRE1C to the trimming of TCR beta V and J genes. CMV serostatus was the sole immune exposure information available.

The clonotype comes from a female donor in good health and CMV-seronegative. The source material was PBMCs.

CDR3 sequence: CASSQEWAANYGYTF. The CDR3 DNA reads TGCGCCAGCAGCCAAGAATGGGCAGCTAACTATGGCTACACCTTC. The chain combines TRBV4-1 with TRBJ1-2; D not certain. Germline loops: CDR1 MGHRA, CDR2 YSYEKL. V was shortened by 0 bases and J by 0 bases, with 8 bases between the two germline ends. There are 15 residues in the CDR3.